The 26 T cell receptor beta chains reported below all come from one sample, sequenced in a study of lymphopenia after photon versus proton radiotherapy. Only in-frame clones appear in the TCRdb table, and some are missing; sequencing was by immunoSEQ multiplex PCR. The top ten hold approximately 4.6% of the sample, which has approximately 150,000 clones, more than 85% seen once. Sequenced material: peripheral blood, taken from a patient treated with photon-based radiotherapy. These receptors all stem from a man over 45 with gastric cancer.

The chain combines TRBV6-1 with TRBJ2-7; no clear D gene. Trimming took 1 base from V and 3 from J, leaving 13 bases between them. The CDR3 runs 15 residues. The V gene's germline CDR1 is MNHNS and CDR2 SASEGT. The CDR3 loop reads CASSEVPLGVYEQYF. In DNA form, the CDR3 reads TGTGCCAGCAGTGAAGTCCCCCTGGGCGTCTACGAGCAGTACTTC.

CDR3 bases: TGTGCCAGCAGCTCCAGACAGGGCCTATCCTACAATGAGCAGTTCTTC. Protein sequence: CASSSRQGLSYNEQFF. V and J are TRBV5-4 and TRBJ2-1; 7 bases are shared with TRBD1. CDR1 SGHNT and CDR2 YYREEE come from the germline V gene (reference sequence). The trim removed 3 bases at V and 1 base at J, leaving 7 bases unmatched. The CDR3 is 16 residues long.

The genes are TRBV13 and TRBJ1-1, with TRBD1 matching 9 bases. This CDR3 comprises 15 residues. After removal of 5 bases from V and 4 bases from J, the junction contained 8 bases not matched to a gene. Germline loops: CDR1 PRHDT, CDR2 FYEKMQ (reference sequence). The CDR3 coding sequence is TGTGCCAGCAGCGTTCGACAGGGGGGGAGCACTGAAGCTTTCTTT. Its translation is CASSVRQGGSTEAFF. The entire variable domain, with the rest obtained from reference TRBV13 and TRBJ1-1, is as follows: AAGVIQSPRHLIKEKRETATLKCYPIPRHDTVYWYQQGPGQDPQFLISFYEKMQSDKGSIPDRFSAQQFSDYHSELNMSSLELGDSALYFCASSVRQGGSTEAFFGQGTRLTVV.

The chain combines TRBV5-6 with TRBJ1-3; 9 positions agree with TRBD1. Trimming took 4 bases from V and 4 from J; bases not matched to a gene: 9. This CDR3 comprises 16 residues. From germline, CDR1 is SGHDT and CDR2 YYEEEE. The DNA for the CDR3 is TGTGCCAGCAGCCCCTCCGGGACAGGGCAAGGAAACACCATATATTTT. Protein: CASSPSGTGQGNTIYF.

The chain is built from TRBV9 and TRBJ2-5; the D call may be TRBD1 or TRBD2 (6 bases each). Trimming shortened V by 0 bases and J by 4 bases, and 16 bases separated the two germline ends. The germline CDR1 and CDR2 sequences are SGDLS and YYNGEE. This CDR3 has 16 residues. CDR3 protein: CASSVGSGGAGETQYF. The CDR3 bases are TGTGCCAGCAGCGTAGGCTCCGGGGGCGCAGGAGAGACCCAGTACTTC. Full variable domain (missing parts from reference TRBV9 and TRBJ2-5): DSGVTQTPKHLITATGQRVTLRCSPRSGDLSVYWYQQSLDQGLQFLIQYYNGEERAKGNILERFSAQQFPDLHSELNLSSLELGDSALYFCASSVGSGGAGETQYFGPGTRLLVL.

On this clone: The junction shows a germline mismatch at one end, possibly a read error. V is TRBV11-3 and J is TRBJ2-1, with TRBD1 as a possible D gene (6 bases). Germline CDR1 is SGHNT and CDR2 is YENEEA. The CDR3 is made up of 15 amino acids. The CDR3 region has the DNA TGTGCCAGCAGTTTAGGGGGTGAGACTACGAATGAGCAGTTCTTC. Amino acids: CASSLGGETTNEQFF.

A word on this clone: The same CDR3 also results from other DNA sequences found in this sample. This chain joins TRBV6-6 and TRBJ1-2, with 7 positions matching TRBD1. This CDR3 has 13 residues. With 8 bases clipped from V and 4 bases from J, the junction kept 7 bases outside the gene matches. CDR1 is MNHNY, CDR2 SVGAGI, per germline (reference sequence). CDR3 sequence: CASSRQGSYGYTF. CDR3 bases: TGTGCCAGCTCCCGACAGGGTTCCTATGGCTACACCTTC.

The sample holds a few counts of this clone. V gene TRBV2 combines with J gene TRBJ1-2; perhaps TRBD1 as D (5 bases). CDR3 length: 14 residues. With 9 bases removed from V and 2 bases from J, the gap between germline ends came to 16 bases. Germline lookup yields CDR1 SNHLY and CDR2 FYNNEI. CDR3 loop: CASNRDGWNYGYTF. In DNA, the CDR3 is TGTGCCAGTAACCGGGACGGCTGGAACTATGGCTACACCTTC. Supplemented by reference TRBV2 and TRBJ1-2, the full variable domain reads EPEVTQTPSHQVTQMGQEVILRCVPISNHLYFYWYRQILGQKVEFLVSFYNNEISEKSEIFDDQFSVERPDGSNFTLKIRSTKLEDSAMYFCASNRDGWNYGYTFGSGTRLTVV.

This chain joins TRBV2 and TRBJ2-3; D unclear. There are 13 residues in the CDR3. Trimming shortened V by 5 bases and J by 3 bases, and 9 bases separated the two germline ends. Germline-derived CDR1 and CDR2 are SNHLY and FYNNEI. CDR3 nucleotide sequence: TGTGCCAGCAGTAAGGGCCCAACAGATACGCAGTATTTT. It encodes CASSKGPTDTQYF.

The gene calls are TRBV19 and TRBJ1-3; unclear D gene. Between the trimmed V and J ends, which lost 4 bases and 0 bases, there was a span of 10 bases. CDR1 is LNHDA, CDR2 SQIVND, per germline (reference sequence). This CDR3 comprises 15 residues. The CDR3 nucleotides read TGTGCCAGTAGTACCGGAACGAGCTCTGGAAACACCATATATTTT. The encoded protein is CASSTGTSSGNTIYF. Based on the CDR3 plus reference TRBV19 and TRBJ1-3, the full variable domain is DGGITQSPKYLFRKEGQNVTLSCEQNLNHDAMYWYRQDPGQGLRLIYYSQIVNDFQKGDIAEGYSVSREKKESFPLTVTSAQKNPTAFYLCASSTGTSSGNTIYFGEGSWLTVV.

The chain combines TRBV27 with TRBJ1-1; weak D call: TRBD1 (5 bases). V dropped 6 bases and J dropped 7 bases, with 18 bases sitting between them. The CDR3 loop spans 14 amino acids. The germline V gene has CDR1 MNHEY and CDR2 SMNVEV (reference sequence). The CDR3 protein is CASRAPGGVLEAFF. The CDR3 DNA is TGTGCCAGCAGGGCCCCGGGGGGGGTTCTTGAAGCTTTCTTT.

The rearrangement links TRBV5-1 to TRBJ2-1, with TRBD1 matching 8 bases. V lost 4 bases and J lost 5; bases outside the gene matches: 8. CDR1 and CDR2 from the germline V gene are SGHRS and YFSETQ. This CDR3 is 15 amino acids long. CDR3 amino acids: CASSPRTGTDNEQFF. The CDR3 DNA reads TGCGCCAGCAGCCCCCGGACAGGGACGGACAATGAGCAGTTCTTC. Drawing the rest from reference TRBV5-1 and TRBJ2-1, the complete variable domain is KAGVTQTPRYLIKTRGQQVTLSCSPISGHRSVSWYQQTPGQGLQFLFEYFSETQRNKGNFPGRFSGRQFSNSRSEMNVSTLELGDSALYLCASSPRTGTDNEQFFGPGTRLTVL.

The chain links TRBV6-5 to TRBJ1-2, with 8 bases fitting TRBD1. The CDR3 has 14 amino acids. The V gene's germline CDR1 is MNHEY and CDR2 SVGAGI. V gave up 6 bases and J gave up 5 bases; unmatched junction bases: 8. CDR3 nucleotide sequence: TGTGCCAGCAGCTCCGACAGGGGCGGATATGGCTACACCTTC. Translated, it gives CASSSDRGGYGYTF.

The table lists this clone with a count of one. V is TRBV15 and J is TRBJ2-7; D gene unclear. The CDR3 is made up of 14 amino acids. V was shortened by 4 bases and J by 3 bases, with 13 bases between the two germline ends. Germline V gives CDR1 LNHNV, CDR2 YYDKDF (reference sequence). Here the CDR3 DNA reads TGTGCCACCAGCAACCGACGTTCCAACTACGAGCAGTACTTC. The encoded protein is CATSNRRSNYEQYF.

V is TRBV4-2 and J is TRBJ2-7; tentative D call: TRBD1 (6 bases). The germline V gene encodes CDR1 LGHNA and CDR2 YNFKEQ. The CDR3 length is 15 residues. V shed 4 bases and J shed 3 bases, with 16 bases lying between them. CDR3 DNA sequence: TGTGCCAGCAGCCGCCAAGGGACATCAAACTACGAGCAGTACTTC. Its translation is CASSRQGTSNYEQYF.

The rearrangement joins TRBV19 to TRBJ2-7; perhaps TRBD1 as D (5 bases). CDR3 length: 14 residues. Per the germline V gene, CDR1 is LNHDA and CDR2 is SQIVND (reference sequence). The ends were cut back, 9 bases at V and 1 base at J, with 16 bases in the middle. The CDR3 region is CASKQVGSSYEQYF. The CDR3 nucleotides read TGTGCCAGCAAACAGGTGGGATCTTCCTACGAGCAGTACTTC. The variable domain in full, completed from reference TRBV19 and TRBJ2-7, reads DGGITQSPKYLFRKEGQNVTLSCEQNLNHDAMYWYRQDPGQGLRLIYYSQIVNDFQKGDIAEGYSVSREKKESFPLTVTSAQKNPTAFYLCASKQVGSSYEQYFGPGTRLTVT.

The gene calls are TRBV5-4 and TRBJ2-2; TRBD1 matches at 7 bases. The CDR3 loop spans 15 amino acids. Unmatched junction bases numbered 5, after V lost 4 bases and J lost 2 bases. Germline V gene data show CDR1 as SGHNT and CDR2 as YYREEE (reference sequence). The CDR3, as DNA: TGTGCCAGCAGCCCAAGACAGGGTAACACCGGGGAGCTGTTTTTT. Translation: CASSPRQGNTGELFF. Full variable domain (outside the CDR3, taken from reference TRBV5-4 and TRBJ2-2): ETGVTQSPTHLIKTRGQQVTLRCSSQSGHNTVSWYQQALGQGPQFIFQYYREEENGRGNFPPRFSGLQFPNYSSELNVNALELDDSALYLCASSPRQGNTGELFFGEGSRLTVL.

The chain joins TRBV30 to TRBJ1-2; D uncertain. The length of the CDR3 is 13 residues. In germline, CDR1 is GTSNPN, CDR2 SVGIG (reference sequence). Trimming cost V 4 bases and J 8 bases, with 17 bases left between them. The CDR3 DNA follows: TGTGCCTGGACATCTAGAGGAACGGGGGGCTACACCTTC. As protein: CAWTSRGTGGYTF.

The rearrangement links TRBV30 to TRBJ1-2; no firm D call. This CDR3 has 12 amino acids. Per the germline V gene, CDR1 is GTSNPN and CDR2 is SVGIG (reference sequence). V was pared by 3 bases and J by 8 bases, with 13 bases between. The CDR3 DNA follows: TGTGCCTGGAGCGCCGGGTACGGAGGCTACACCTTC. This encodes CAWSAGYGGYTF.

The chain links TRBV10-3 to TRBJ2-7, with D tentatively TRBD1 (5 bases). The CDR3 runs 14 residues. V lost 0 bases and J 0 bases, leaving 6 bases between the germline ends. Per germline, CDR1 ENHRY and CDR2 SYGVKD. Here the CDR3 reads CAISESDSSYEQYF. The CDR3 DNA follows: TGTGCCATCAGTGAGTCTGACAGCTCCTACGAGCAGTACTTC.

V gene TRBV19 combines with J gene TRBJ1-1, with D maybe TRBD1 (6 bases). The V gene lost 7 bases and the J gene lost 4 bases, with 10 bases spanning the gap. CDR1 is LNHDA and CDR2 is SQIVND in the germline V gene (reference sequence). The CDR3 is made up of 12 amino acids. The CDR3 reads CASNQGSTEAFF. For the CDR3, the DNA is TGTGCCAGTAACCAGGGGTCCACTGAAGCTTTCTTT.

The rearrangement uses TRBV5-4 and TRBJ2-7; the D call may be TRBD1 or TRBD2 (5 bases each). Germline V gene data show CDR1 as SGHNT and CDR2 as YYREEE (reference sequence). V was clipped by 4 bases and J by 0 bases, with 14 bases between them. CDR3 size: 15 residues. In DNA form, the CDR3 reads TGTGCCAGCAGCCCGGGGACCGCGAGCTCCTACGAGCAGTACTTC. As protein: CASSPGTASSYEQYF.

This clone was observed once. The rearrangement links TRBV18 to TRBJ1-1; 8 bases agree with TRBD1. Trimming took 2 bases from V and 4 from J; bases not matched to a gene: 3. CDR1 is KGHSH and CDR2 is LQKENI in the germline V gene. The CDR3 spans 14 residues. The CDR3 bases are TGTGCCAGCTCACCAACAGGGGGGGGCACTGAAGCTTTCTTT. Its translation is CASSPTGGGTEAFF. The full variable domain, rest sourced from reference TRBV18 and TRBJ1-1, is NAGVMQNPRHLVRRRGQEARLRCSPMKGHSHVYWYRQLPEEGLKFMVYLQKENIIDESGMPKERFSAEFPKEGPSILRIQQVVRGDSAAYFCASSPTGGGTEAFFGQGTRLTVV.

The J gene is TRBJ2-5, the V gene TRBV9; D is possibly TRBD2 (6 bases). Germline CDR1 and CDR2: SGDLS and YYNGEE. This CDR3 is 15 amino acids long. The ends were cut back, 0 bases at V and 1 base at J, with 10 bases in the middle. The CDR3 bases are TGTGCCAGCAGCGTAGGATCTAGCGTCCAAGAGACCCAGTACTTC. Translated: CASSVGSSVQETQYF.

This rearrangement joins TRBV6-6 to TRBJ2-3, with D unclear. Trimming left V 7 bases short and J 5 bases short, with 13 bases between. CDR1 and CDR2 (germline): MNHNY, SVGAGI (reference sequence). The CDR3 covers 13 residues. The CDR3 loop is CASTTSRRDTQYF. CDR3 coding DNA: TGTGCCAGCACCACTTCGCGACGAGATACGCAGTATTTT.

This chain uses TRBV19 with TRBJ2-5; 8 bases are a match to TRBD2. The CDR3 length is 16 residues. Germline CDR1 is LNHDA and CDR2 is SQIVND (reference sequence). Unmatched junction bases numbered 10, after V lost 3 bases and J lost 4 bases. The CDR3 nucleotides read TGTGCCAGTAGTATGGCAGCGGGAGAACGACTAGAGACCCAGTACTTC. Amino acid sequence: CASSMAAGERLETQYF. Together with reference TRBV19 and TRBJ2-5, the CDR3 gives the full variable domain: DGGITQSPKYLFRKEGQNVTLSCEQNLNHDAMYWYRQDPGQGLRLIYYSQIVNDFQKGDIAEGYSVSREKKESFPLTVTSAQKNPTAFYLCASSMAAGERLETQYFGPGTRLLVL.